These 10 T cell receptor beta chains came from one sample sequenced in a study of CD8+ T cells in alopecia areata. Cutaneous lymph node cells were pooled, and they were sorted using CD4, CD8alpha, NKG2D, NKG2ACE and other markers. RNA, once extracted, was reverse transcribed into cDNA for use as the sequencing template. Generated by immunoSEQ multiplex PCR, the TCRdb table keeps only in-frame clones and is missing some. The sample counts approximately 300,000 clones, none seen once; the ten largest own around 1.2%. The specimen sequenced was CD4+ T cells sorted from a lymph node. These receptors all come from a C3H/HeJ mouse with alopecia areata. This strain's MHC haplotype is H2-k.

Comments on this clone: Gene names and germline match the mouse. With the read ending 4 residues before the CDR3 end, the germline J gene is used to fill in that end. The chain couples TRBV1 to TRBJ2-7; 8 nucleotides match TRBD2. This CDR3 is 15 amino acids long. Germline CDR1 is NSQYPW and CDR2 is LRSPGD (reference sequence). CDR3 loop: CTCSAEWGGGYEQYF. The DNA read from the CDR3 is TGCACCTGCAGTGCAGAGTGGGGGGGTGGATAT.

Regarding this clone: Mouse gene names apply. The read terminates 4 residues before the CDR3 end, so the remaining end is supplied by the germline J gene. The chain employs TRBV13-3 and TRBJ2-7, with 8 bases fitting TRBD1. Germline V CDR1 and CDR2: NNHDY, SYVADS. The CDR3 sequence is 16 residues long. After removal of 2 bases from V and 1 base from J, the junction contained 8 bases not matched to a gene. Incomplete CDR3 DNA: TGTGCCAGCAGTGACCCCCGCAGGGGGCAATCCTAT. Its protein product is CASSDPRRGQSY. The whole CDR3 sequence reads CASSDPRRGQSYEQYF.

On this clone itself: The genes and germline here are from mouse. The CDR3 is CASSEILGGRYAEQFF. The DNA read from the CDR3 is TGTGCCAGCAGTGAAATACTGGGGGGGCGTTATGCT. The J gene is TRBJ2-1, the V gene TRBV13-1; 11 bases match TRBD2. The read ends 4 residues early relative to the CDR3; the germline J gene fills the gap. Germline V CDR1 and CDR2: NSHNY, SYGAGN. The CDR3 is made up of 16 amino acids. Germline trimming cut 2 bases from V and 4 bases from J; bases unmatched to any gene: 5.

This clone was counted a few times. Gene and germline names: mouse. The read stops 3 residues short of the end of the CDR3; the missing end is completed from the germline J gene. The rearrangement uses TRBV5 and TRBJ1-6; TRBD1 aligns across 7 bases. TRBJ1-6 is an open reading frame, and its role is uncertain. CDR3 length: 16 residues. CDR1 and CDR2 (germline): LGHNA, YNLKQL (reference sequence). V was pared by 1 base and J by 0 bases, with 0 bases of the junction left unmatched. CDR3 loop: CASSQGQGSYNSPLYF. CDR3 DNA, as far as it was read: TGTGCCAGCAGCCAAGGACAGGGTTCCTATAATTCGCCC.

This clone was counted a few times. The gene names given are mouse names. The read falls 4 residues short of the CDR3 end, and the missing part is taken from the germline J gene. The rearrangement joins TRBV13-2 to TRBJ2-1; TRBD2 aligns across 7 bases. V trimming: 2 bases; J trimming: 4 bases; junction bases outside the gene matches: 6. The CDR3 spans 15 residues. Germline V gene lookup returns CDR1 NNHNN and CDR2 SYGAGS (reference sequence). CDR3 sequence reads: CASGEGWGEYAEQFF. Partial CDR3 DNA: TGTGCCAGCGGTGAGGGTTGGGGGGAATATGCT.

In the case of this clone: Gene names are the mouse ones. The read halts 4 residues ahead of the CDR3 end, with the missing end drawn from the germline J gene. The chain links TRBV13-1 to TRBJ2-3; D is possibly TRBD1 (6 bases). V lost 5 bases and J 0 bases, leaving 10 bases between the germline ends. The CDR3 covers 14 residues. Germline V gives CDR1 NSHNY, CDR2 SYGAGN. CDR3 sequence reads: CASRGGPSAETLYF. The CDR3 bases that were read are TGTGCCAGCAGAGGGGGTCCTAGTGCAGAA.

This clone showed up just a few times. Each gene name is a mouse one. The read gets to within 4 residues of the CDR3 end, and the germline J gene fills in the rest. The identical CDR3 is also encoded by other nucleotide sequences in the sample. The chain links TRBV5 to TRBJ2-1, with D possibly TRBD2 on 6 matching bases. The V end lost 0 bases, the J end lost 3 bases, and 9 bases lay between the germline ends. The V gene's germline CDR1 is LGHNA and CDR2 YNLKQL (reference sequence). The CDR3 totals 15 residues. The covered CDR3 bases are TGTGCCAGCAGCCAAGATACGGGGGGCTATGCT. Translating gives CASSQDTGGYA. The whole CDR3 protein reads CASSQDTGGYAEQFF.

This clone has just a few counts. The genes and germline here are from mouse. CDR3 loop: CASSQTNSAETLYF. CDR3 DNA (partial): TGTGCCAGCAGCCAAACAAATAGTGCAGAA. The chain has TRBV5 and TRBJ2-3; D is unclear. Read coverage stops 4 residues before the CDR3 terminus; the germline J gene supplies the remainder. Looked up from germline, CDR1 is LGHNA and CDR2 is YNLKQL (reference sequence). V lost 2 bases to trimming and J lost 0 bases, with 6 bases between them. This CDR3 has 14 residues.

On this clone: Any gene name here is a mouse gene name. The CDR3 extends 4 residues past the end of the read, so its final part is completed from the germline J gene. V usage is TRBV13-2 and J usage is TRBJ2-7; 8 nucleotides line up with TRBD1. In germline, CDR1 is NNHNN, CDR2 SYGAGS (reference sequence). The CDR3 spans 14 residues. The sequenced part of the CDR3 DNA is TGTGCCAGCGGTGATGCAGGGGGCGGGGAT. As protein: CASGDAGGGD. The full CDR3 reads CASGDAGGGDEQYF.

This clone was picked up many times. Gene and germline names: mouse. This CDR3 reads CASSRGTTNSDYTF. The CDR3 DNA, read in part, is TGTGCCAGCAGCCGTGGGACAACAAACTCC. V usage is TRBV14 and J usage is TRBJ1-2; tentative D call: TRBD1 (6 bases). The missing CDR3 end, 4 residues past where the read stops, is filled in from the germline J gene. Germline-derived CDR1 and CDR2 are SGHDT and FRDEAV. V lost 5 bases and J 0 bases, leaving 11 bases between the germline ends. The CDR3 has 14 amino acids.